This T cell receptor beta chain was recovered during a study of CD8+CD57+ T cells in acquired aplastic anemia. Study overall: When averaged, DNA from sorted CD4+ and CD8+ cells came to approximately 3.2 ug. Study observations and caveats: The CD8+ Simpson's diversity of patients and controls was not significantly different.

The V segment lost 4 bases and the J segment 6 bases; nucleotides outside the gene matches: 6. The germline gives CDR1 SNHLY, CDR2 FYNNEI. The CDR3 runs to 15 residues. Patients sequenced had flow cytometry evidence of CD8+CD57+ cell expansion. All participating patients were living with severe acquired aplastic anemia. Patients had not yet gotten any therapy when their blood was taken for sampling. This clonotype came up many times. The target antigen is unknown. TCR beta VDJ and CDR3 profiles were obtained from a genomic DNA template. In TCRdb, the reads were re-called with MiXCR into one record per CDR3 protein. The table includes 250,000 to 300,000 distinct CDR3 sequences, approximately 57% detected once.

The sample consisted of sorted CD4+, CD8+, or CD8+CD57+ T cells (not recorded which) from PBMCs. This TCR was recovered from a human donor with aplastic anemia. The chain couples TRBV2 to TRBJ2-1, with 10 bases matching TRBD2. CDR3 DNA: TGTGCCAGCAGTGCAAGCGGGGGGGCCTCCAATGAGCAGTTCTTC. The encoded protein is CASSASGGASNEQFF. The full variable domain, its missing parts supplied by reference TRBV2 and TRBJ2-1, is EPEVTQTPSHQVTQMGQEVILRCVPISNHLYFYWYRQILGQKVEFLVSFYNNEISEKSEIFDDQFSVERPDGSNFTLKIRSTKLEDSAMYFCASSASGGASNEQFFGPGTRLTVL.